This T cell receptor (beta chain) derives from a study of blood T cells in healthy people across ages. General observations from the study: The study found TCR beta diversity correlated strongly with naive T cell percentage.

Germline CDR1 MNHEY, CDR2 SMNVEV (reference sequence). V trimming: 6 bases; J trimming: 6 bases; junction bases outside the gene matches: 11. This CDR3 has 16 residues. Turning to this clonotype: Antigen unknown.

Through a sample-barcoded 5' primer and a J-beta primer mix, a second PCR was run for roughly 7 to 11 cycles. Using its own MiXCR run on the 5' RACE reads, TCRdb lists one record per CDR3 protein. The table has about 730,000 distinct CDR3 sequences, about 42% seen once; the top ten hold 20% to 25%. The V and J genes are TRBV27 and TRBJ2-1; 10 bases agree with TRBD2. Input material: blood. The receptor comes from a woman aged 60-75 years in good health. CDR3 DNA: TGTGCCAGCAGCAAAACCATAGCGGGAGGAACCAATGAGCAGTTCTTC. It encodes CASSKTIAGGTNEQFF.